This T cell receptor (beta chain) came from a study of control samples from healthy donors and cancer patients. The CDR3 length is 16 residues. Germline-derived CDR1 and CDR2 are SGHKS and YYEKEE (reference sequence). V lost 1 base and J lost 0; bases outside the gene matches: 4. The data were produced by immunoSEQ multiplex PCR, yet TCRdb's version contains in-frame clones alone and is incomplete. Of some 120,000 clones in the sample, 88% were seen once. This TCR came from a woman between 65 and 79 years old in good health. This chain links TRBV5-5 with TRBJ1-3; 7 bases match TRBD1. The sequencing input was blood. CDR3 nucleotides: TGTGCCAGCAGCTTGTACAGGGGCCGCTCTGGAAACACCATATATTTT. Its translation is CASSLYRGRSGNTIYF.